One and the same sample provided the 8 T cell receptor beta chains below, sequenced in a study of T cell responses to AZD1222 COVID-19 vaccine. Profiling relied on immunoSEQ multiplex PCR, and the TCRdb table lists in-frame clones only, not all of them. The sample holds over 110,000 clones; roughly 91% are singletons and the top ten take approximately 5.3%. The sequenced sample was peripheral blood, obtained on day 0 of AZD1222 vaccination. The receptors here all came from an adult in good health.

The V gene is TRBV18, the J gene TRBJ2-6; no clear D gene. Trimming pared 3 bases from V and 2 bases from J, leaving 8 bases between. The germline CDR1 and CDR2 sequences are KGHSH and LQKENI. This CDR3 region has 15 residues. The CDR3 sequence: CASSPQVAGANVLTF. CDR3 nucleotide sequence: TGTGCCAGCTCACCCCAGGTTGCTGGGGCCAACGTCCTGACTTTC.

This rearrangement joins TRBV29-1 to TRBJ1-2; no firm D call. V shed 0 bases and J shed 8 bases, with 10 bases lying between them. The CDR3 sequence is 12 residues long. CDR1 SQVTM and CDR2 ANQGSEA come from the germline V gene. In DNA form, the CDR3 reads TGCAGCGTTGAAGATCGTCTTCCGGGCTACACCTTC. Translation gives CSVEDRLPGYTF.

The chain employs TRBV2 and TRBJ2-3, with D possibly being TRBD1 (6 bases). This CDR3 is built from 14 residues. The germline CDR1 and CDR2 sequences are SNHLY and FYNNEI. V shed 10 bases and J shed 2 bases, with 16 bases lying between them. The CDR3 spells CATSPDRVTDTQYF. The CDR3 DNA reads as TGTGCCACCTCGCCGGACAGAGTCACAGATACGCAGTATTTT.

CDR3 in DNA: TGTGCCAGTAGTATTGGAGGACGCACGAACACTGAAGCTTTCTTT. Translating gives CASSIGGRTNTEAFF. This chain connects TRBV19 to TRBJ1-1; no clear D. Trimming removed 3 bases at V and 1 base at J, with 12 bases between. Germline V gene data show CDR1 as LNHDA and CDR2 as SQIVND (reference sequence). CDR3 length equals 15 residues.

The chain is built from TRBV19 and TRBJ1-1, with 7 nucleotides matching TRBD1. Germline trimming cut 5 bases from V and 10 bases from J; bases unmatched to any gene: 4. The CDR3 runs to 11 residues. From germline, CDR1 is LNHDA and CDR2 SQIVND (reference sequence). The CDR3 DNA reads TGTGCCAGTAGTCGACAGGGACGAGCTTTCTTT. It translates to CASSRQGRAFF.

The V and J genes are TRBV21-1 and TRBJ2-7; TRBD1, the D gene given by the table, was not confirmed from the DNA. TRBV21-1 is tagged as a pseudogene. The CDR3 spans 15 residues. The CDR3: CASSSRDRGPYEQYF. The CDR3 DNA reads TGTGCCAGCAGCAGCCGGGACAGGGGCCCATACGAGCAGTACTTC.

The count of this clone is one. The genes are TRBV6-5 and TRBJ2-7, with 7 bases fitting TRBD1. The germline gives CDR1 MNHEY, CDR2 SVGAGI. The CDR3 spans 13 residues. Losses at the gene ends were 6 bases for V and 7 bases for J; bases not matched to a gene: 9. The CDR3 is CASSLQGWGEQYF. The CDR3 nucleotides read TGTGCCAGCAGCTTACAGGGGTGGGGGGAGCAGTACTTC.

In its sample, this clone was seen once. CDR3 sequence reads: CAIGTSRGYEQYF. CDR3 DNA: TGTGCCATCGGCACGTCCAGGGGATACGAGCAGTACTTC. The chain recombines TRBV10-3 with TRBJ2-7, with D possibly TRBD1 on 6 matching bases. V was cut by 8 bases and J by 4 bases, with 15 bases left in between. Per the germline V gene, CDR1 is ENHRY and CDR2 is SYGVKD. The CDR3 has 13 amino acids.